This T cell receptor beta chain emerged from a study of regulatory T cells in long-lasting Graves disease. Overall study findings and caveats: TCR diversity was lower in persistent Graves' patients than in newly diagnosed ones. There was favoring of TRBV28, TRBJ1-2 and TRBJ2-5 in persistent disease. Whereas new patients shared about a thousand public clonotypes, persistent patients shared more, at under 3,500.

Arm-PCR of CDR3 regions and iRepertoire HTBI primers were used to build TCR beta libraries. TCRdb re-called the multiplex PCR reads with MiXCR, one entry per CDR3 protein. The sample contains 530,000 or so distinct CDR3 sequences, approximately 16% of which appear only once. The V end was cut by 4 bases, the J end by 7 bases, with 11 bases between. Germline V CDR1 and CDR2: SGDLS, YYNGEE. This CDR3 is built from 13 residues. Time point reported: newly diagnosed GD, antithyroid drugs for less than 3 months. With RNA extracted from PBMCs as input, the TCR library was made. On this clonotype itself: The antigen remains undetermined.

These data were also filed under a second study, of T cells in Graves' hyperthyroidism and ophthalmopathy. This second study notes: In simple terms, a model built on 13 V-J features told ophthalmopathy apart from stable hyperthyroidism.

This TCR came from a man between 18 and 29 years old with Graves disease. The V and J genes are TRBV9 and TRBJ1-4; D not certain. The sequences come from peripheral blood mononuclear cells (PBMCs), collected at new diagnosis, from a patient treated with antithyroid drugs. CDR3 amino acids: CASSPQVGEKLFF. The CDR3 DNA reads as TGTGCCAGCAGCCCCCAAGTGGGTGAAAAACTGTTTTTT.